This TCR beta chain was recorded in a study of cytomegalovirus exposure and HLA in healthy donors. CDR1 is MDHEN, CDR2 SYDVKM, per germline. This CDR3 comprises 13 residues. 60 Vbeta and 13 Jbeta primers were used in PCR. The data were produced by immunoSEQ multiplex PCR, yet TCRdb's version contains in-frame clones alone and is incomplete. Of fewer than 250,000 clones in the sample, about nine tenths are singletons; the top ten hold about 1.1%. This clone was detected only once. This clonotype was sampled from a boy aged 2 to 10 in good health and CMV-seronegative. Material for sequencing was PBMCs. V gene TRBV28 combines with J gene TRBJ2-5; D is possibly TRBD1 (5 bases). TRBJ2-7 explains the end of the DNA better; the J call may be wrong. The CDR3 region is CASSRQRPYEQYF. CDR3 nucleotide sequence: TGTGCCAGCAGTAGACAGCGTCCCTACGAGCAGTACTTC.